This T cell receptor (beta chain) derives from a study of STAT3 mutations in large granular lymphocyte leukemia. Regarding the study as a whole: Every T-LGLL patient had at least one immunodominant TCRbeta clonotype. In several patients, dominant TCR clone burden exceeded STAT3 mutant burden, suggesting STAT3 mutation arose secondarily.

Data came from immunoSEQ multiplex PCR; TCRdb stores just in-frame clones and leaves some out. The sample records approximately 30,000 clones, over 65% being singletons. Of note for this clone: Its specificity is not known.

V shed 6 bases and J shed 0 bases, with 9 bases lying between them. Germline loops: CDR1 MDHEN, CDR2 SYDVKM. The CDR3 is made up of 14 amino acids. The chain uses TRBV28 and TRBJ1-3; the D gene is possibly TRBD1 (5 bases). This sequence was found in a woman in her fifties or sixties with T-cell large granular lymphocyte leukemia. Some clones in this sample may be carry-over from other donors' samples. The sample comprised peripheral blood mononuclear cells. The CDR3 sequence: CASSRDGSGNTIYF. In DNA form, the CDR3 reads TGTGCCAGCAGCCGGGACGGCTCTGGAAACACCATATATTTT.